This paragraph covers one T cell receptor beta chain sequence. No antigen is known for it. One base away there is no much larger clone; base qualities are not given. This record comes from a study of cytomegalovirus exposure and HLA in healthy donors (dated by TCRdb to about 2017). Background for the entire study: According to an earlier analysis of 587 of the donors, 150 million to 200 million T cells yielded roughly 110 million unique TCR beta sequences and roughly 280 Gb of sequence data. Around 320 gigabases of sequencing data and roughly 90 million unique TCR sequences were included in an early release covering around 600 HLA-typed donors. Among the roughly 400 genotyped donors, around 81% belonged to the genetic ancestry cluster associated with self-reported Caucasian donors. The aim of the study was to test whether cataloging public T cell receptors could identify signatures of past pathogen exposure. The study profiled the T cell repertoires of hundreds of subjects by immunosequencing and related them to cytomegalovirus serostatus. In addition to the first cohort of 650 to 800 subjects, a separate validation cohort of over 90 different subjects was used. The study combined high-throughput TCR immunosequencing, statistical association of individual TCRs with disease status, and machine learning to predict cytomegalovirus infection status. A later analysis re-examined previously published TCR beta repertoires from just over 650 donors and added high-resolution HLA genotyping to investigate patterns of TCR occurrence. Rather than drawing on any new phenotypic data, the later analysis identified candidate immune exposures from TCR beta sequences and the way those sequences occurred across donors. An earlier analysis of approximately 580 of the donors used high-throughput TCR beta sequencing to judge whether each TCR beta V gene segment behaved as functional or pseudogenic. Alongside the repertoire data, information on donor age, sex, ethnicity and CMV serostatus was compiled. A later genetic analysis took genome-wide SNP genotypes for about three fifths of the roughly 700 donors and used that subset as a discovery cohort. All discovery cohort repertoires had been generated using a single sequencing platform. Class I and class II HLA loci were covered by the typing at four-digit resolution. Typing coverage varied by locus: about 620-630 donors for A, B, C, DRB1 and DQB1; approximately 520 for DQA1; about 570 for DPA1; approximately 470 for DPB1. Roughly 5 DR-DQ haplotypes were handled as single units for association and clustering, since linkage in the cohort was strong. Among 300 to 450 genotyped donors of the cohort, an average of around 240,000 unique TCR beta nucleotide sequences were sequenced per donor, around a sixth of them non-productive. Study-wide conclusions, independent of this receptor: Specific HLA alleles were associated with around 18,000 TCR beta sequences at a false discovery rate of 0.05 in a later analysis. Several of the top co-occurrence clusters appeared to be linked to parvovirus B19, influenza, CMV and Epstein-Barr virus, according to a later analysis. The earlier analysis of approximately 590 of the donors excluded fewer than 20 rarely observed V segments, including chromosome 9 orphons, because counts were too low. A later analysis found that HLA-associated TCR beta chains were more clonally expanded and had lower generation probabilities than equally common non-associated chains. For the cohort, immune exposure information was limited to CMV serostatus. Most TCR sequences were seen in very few donors, while some public TCRs were found in many individuals. The sequencing pipeline was judged likely to have produced a cluster of highly shared sequence variants as a technical artifact. The cohort was sequenced for TCR beta chains only, and without alpha or paired-chain data the features that could be detected were limited. An association between a missense DCLRE1C variant and V-gene and J-gene trimming of TCR beta chains was found in a later genetic analysis and replicated in an independent cohort. Correlated functional status among segregating V segments might reflect linkage disequilibrium, but an unknown experimental factor could not be ruled out. Some IMGT-functional V segments, including TRBV6-2 and TRBV6-3, could not be told apart with the 87-base-pair reads, so those segments were excluded. Because HLA typing was missing for some donors at each locus, association tests included only the typed subset. The study listed 150 to 200 TCR beta chains as associated with cytomegalovirus. Most CMV-associated TCR beta chains appeared to be HLA-restricted in a later analysis, and the HLA associations seemed to be driven largely by CMV exposure. In an earlier analysis of around 600 of the donors, most TCR beta V segments appeared in productive rearrangements about 87% or about 30% of the time, broadly matching IMGT annotations. In vitro tests confirmed that a few of the cytomegalovirus-associated TCR beta chains recognize cytomegalovirus antigens. A later analysis found that TCR association rates varied across HLA loci, with DRB1 alleles showing the most associated TCRs and HLA-C alleles the fewest. The classifier was reported to diagnose cytomegalovirus status with high specificity and sensitivity in both the original cohort and the validation cohort. Roughly uniform sequencing depth across donors was assumed in presence/absence analyses, although this assumption may not hold. A further reported finding was that TCR beta sequences accurately predicted the HLA-A and HLA-B alleles for most subjects in the first cohort. According to the authors, the approach could potentially be generalized to other disease states and immunological phenotypes. According to a later genetic analysis, donors in an Asian-associated ancestry cluster had fewer N-insertions in productive TCRs than the roughly 700-donor mean. Assigning TCR associations to individual alleles was difficult when HLA alleles, especially DR and DQ, strongly co-occurred.

In total, just over 650 healthy bone marrow donors made up the cohort. All cohort members were sampled while nominally healthy, although unrecorded immune exposures were likely present. Of the roughly 620 cohort members, roughly 300 had positive CMV serostatus and approximately 360 had negative CMV serostatus, and CMV serostatus was not recorded for the donor. A peripheral blood sample was collected from each donor, and TCR beta sequencing was performed on peripheral blood mononuclear cells. The Qiagen DNeasy Blood Extraction Kit was used to extract genomic DNA from the blood cell samples. Based on the germline V gene, the CDR1 and CDR2 sequences are LGHNA and YNFKEQ. The CDR3 spans 17 residues, from the cysteine through the phenylalanine. The DNA shown is the 51-base CDR3, in frame from base 1. V and J are trimmed by 0 bases and 10 bases, and the gene matches miss 11 bases of the junction. Libraries were built with the immunoSEQ multiplex PCR assay. For the multiplex PCR, a mixture combining 60 forward primers for TCR Vbeta segments and 13 reverse primers for TCR Jbeta segments was used. The CDR3 region of rearranged TCR beta genes was amplified from genomic DNA by a multiplex PCR assay. On the Illumina HiSeq System, the amplified TCR beta libraries were sequenced as 87-base-pair reads. Turning to the authors' computational methods: A later analysis tallied around 82 million unique TCR beta chains across the 666 repertoires, and around 9.9 million of those chains were shared by two or more donors. Raw reads were error-corrected and collapsed into unique sequences by a nearest-neighbor algorithm in which closely related sequences were merged to remove PCR and sequencing errors. To assign V, D and J gene segments, CDR3 sequences were aligned to IMGT reference sequences. For a sequence to be retained, a match of at least six nucleotides was required to both a V gene segment and a J gene segment. Rearrangements were classified as productive when the CDR3 lacked stop codons and remained in frame with V and J, and all other rearrangements were classified as non-productive. CDR3 was defined according to IMGT convention as the region running from the second conserved V-encoded cysteine to the conserved J-encoded phenylalanine. The earlier analysis of approximately 590 of the donors excluded any sequence lacking an unambiguous match to a single V gene segment. An earlier analysis of a few hundred of the donors called V segments functional above 56.7% productive rearrangements and segregating when the between-donor standard deviation exceeded 5%. A statistical classification framework was built for diagnosing cytomegalovirus status from the catalog of TCR beta chain sequences. A later analysis assigned V and J genes by comparing TCR nucleotide sequences with IMGT/GENE-DB human TR gene sequences. Using the TCRdist pipeline, a later analysis assigned CDR3 sequences along with most-parsimonious VDJ recombination scenarios. A later analysis defined each TCR beta chain by its CDR3 amino acid sequence plus V-gene family, and excluded reads lacking a unique V-gene family. To address suspected cross-contamination and a sequencing artifact, a later analysis removed a few hundred highly shared, low-generation-probability nucleotide sequences. In a later analysis, a clonal expansion index for each public chain was calculated from normalized within-repertoire ranks of inferred template counts. In a later analysis, generation probabilities were computed using a VDJ recombination model fitted to out-of-frame rearrangements, and the results were checked against IGoR. A later analysis scored TCR-TCR, TCR-HLA and TCR-CMV co-occurrence with hypergeometric tests, applying a repertoire-size bias correction to TCR pairs. To estimate false discovery rates, a later analysis permuted the HLA or CMV assignments 20 times. A later analysis grouped co-occurring TCRs with DBSCAN, adding TCRdist sequence similarity when clustering within HLA-allele-positive subsets. Repertoires with fewer than 30,000 or more than 120,000 public chains, plus five repertoires with anomalous nucleotide sharing, were excluded from co-occurrence clustering. Not all clones reach the TCRdb copy of this immuneACCESS table, which keeps in-frame sequences only. Checked studies attribute under half of the gap to unresolved V genes and leave the rest unexplained. That table gives V, J and clone size, and the DNA gave D and trimming. The sample table records under 100,000 clones; 65% to 80% of these occur just once. Clones ranked in the top ten supply roughly 12% of the sample.

Sequencing was performed on PBMCs. Recombination connected TRBV4-2 to TRBJ2-1; a stretch of 11 junction bases matches TRBD2. The receptor's source is a human donor in good health. The nucleotide sequence reads TGTGCCAGCAGCCAAGATCAGATGACTAGCGGGGCGGGAGAGCAGTTCTTC. It specifies CASSQDQMTSGAGEQFF.